This is a list of T cell receptor beta chains from one sample in a study of CD8+CD57+ T cells in acquired aplastic anemia. TCRdb re-called the reads with MiXCR, one entry per CDR3 protein. The sample carries approximately 300,000 distinct CDR3 sequences, approximately 60% recorded once. The sample consisted of sorted CD4+, CD8+, or CD8+CD57+ T cells (not recorded which) from PBMCs. These receptors were obtained from a human donor with aplastic anemia. Each CDR3 is given with its conserved first and last residue. Fields, in order: V gene, J gene, D gene, clone size, CDR3 DNA, CDR3 protein. The D gene is left open where the match is weak. Where a row states a size, it is once, few, many or the class of an expanded clone; other rows omit it.

V: TRBV7-2; J: TRBJ2-3; D: -; size: -; DNA: TGTGCCAGCAGCTCTGACCCCAGCACAGATACGCAGTATTTT; CDR3: CASSSDPSTDTQYF
V: TRBV5-1; J: TRBJ1-1; D: -; size: -; DNA: TGCGCCAGCAGCTCTCAGGGTACCGCTTTCTTT; CDR3: CASSSQGTAFF
V: TRBV7-2; J: TRBJ2-7; D: TRBD1; size: once; DNA: TGTGCCTGGGACAGGGGTGGCGAGCAGTACTTC; CDR3: CAWDRGGEQYF
V: TRBV2; J: TRBJ1-2; D: -; size: -; DNA: TGTGCCAGCAGTGAAGCGGAAGGTTCTAACTATGGCTACACCTTC; CDR3: CASSEAEGSNYGYTF
V: TRBV20-1; J: TRBJ1-6; D: TRBD1; size: -; DNA: TGCAGTGCTAGAGATACACAGGGGTTGGGAGGTTCACCCCTCCACTTT; CDR3: CSARDTQGLGGSPLHF
V: TRBV5-5; J: TRBJ2-5; D: -; size: -; DNA: TGTGCCAGCAGCTTGGAGGGTGTGGGCCAAGAGACCCAGTACTTC; CDR3: CASSLEGVGQETQYF
V: TRBV20-1; J: TRBJ2-7; D: -; size: once; DNA: TGCAGTGCTAGTCAGTTTGAGCAGTACTTC; CDR3: CSASQFEQYF
V: TRBV7-3; J: TRBJ2-3; D: TRBD2; size: -; DNA: TGTGCCAGCAGCTTAGGACTAGCGGACACAGATACGCAGTATTTT; CDR3: CASSLGLADTDTQYF
V: TRBV29-1; J: TRBJ2-3; D: TRBD2; size: few; DNA: TGCAGCACTAGCGGGGCTAGCACAGATACGCAGTATTTT; CDR3: CSTSGASTDTQYF
V: TRBV10-3; J: TRBJ2-5; D: -; size: -; DNA: TGTACCATCAGTGAGGACAACGAAGAGACCCAGTACTTC; CDR3: CTISEDNEETQYF
V: TRBV29-1; J: TRBJ2-7; D: -; size: many; DNA: TGCAGCGCTGTGAAGGGTACAGGCTACGAGCAGTACTTC; CDR3: CSAVKGTGYEQYF
V: TRBV24-1; J: TRBJ1-1; D: -; size: many; DNA: TGTGCCACCGCGGGGAAGAGTGAAGCTTTCTTT; CDR3: CATAGKSEAFF
V: TRBV20-1; J: TRBJ1-2; D: -; size: -; DNA: TGCAGTGCTTCTAGGGAGGGAGGTCTCTATGGCTACACCTTC; CDR3: CSASREGGLYGYTF
V: TRBV9; J: TRBJ2-7; D: TRBD2; size: -; DNA: TGTGCCAGCAGCTCTCCCGGGACTAGCGCGTACGAGCAGTACTTC; CDR3: CASSSPGTSAYEQYF
V: TRBV6-5; J: TRBJ2-7; D: -; size: -; DNA: TGTGCCAGCGTCCCGCGCGGGGCGGGCTCCTACGAGCAGTACTTC; CDR3: CASVPRGAGSYEQYF
V: TRBV18; J: TRBJ2-3; D: TRBD2; size: -; DNA: TGTGCCAGCTCACAGGGACTAGCGGGGGCAGATACGCAGTATTTT; CDR3: CASSQGLAGADTQYF
V: TRBV2; J: TRBJ2-1; D: TRBD2; size: few; DNA: TGTGCCAGCAGTGGTCGTGGAGCGGGAGCGTTGTTCTTC; CDR3: CASSGRGAGALFF
V: TRBV6-4; J: TRBJ1-2; D: -; size: -; DNA: TGCGCCAGCAGTGAGTCGATCTGGACACCCTATGGCTACACCTTC; CDR3: CASSESIWTPYGYTF
V: TRBV2; J: TRBJ2-7; D: TRBD1; size: -; DNA: TGTGCCAGCAGTGAATTTGTCGGGACAGGGGCGGGTTGGGCTGGCGAGCAGTACTTC; CDR3: CASSEFVGTGAGWAGEQYF
V: TRBV10-3; J: TRBJ1-2; D: -; size: -; DNA: TGTGCCATCGAGGGTCTACACAACCCTAACTATGGCTACACCTTC; CDR3: CAIEGLHNPNYGYTF
V: TRBV6-2/TRBV6-3; J: TRBJ2-1; D: TRBD2; size: -; DNA: TGTGCCAGCAGTCCAGGACTAGCGTACTACAATGAGCAGTTCTTC; CDR3: CASSPGLAYYNEQFF
V: TRBV7-2; J: TRBJ2-7; D: -; size: -; DNA: TGTGCCAGCAGCCTCCCTAGCCCCTACGAGCAGTACTTC; CDR3: CASSLPSPYEQYF
V: TRBV7-2; J: TRBJ1-6; D: TRBD1; size: -; DNA: TGTGCCAGCAGCCAAGGACAGGTTTCGTCACCCCTCCACTTT; CDR3: CASSQGQVSSPLHF
V: TRBV19; J: TRBJ1-1; D: -; size: -; DNA: TGTGCCAGTAGTATAAGGAATGGCGGAAACACTGAAGCTTTCTTT; CDR3: CASSIRNGGNTEAFF
V: TRBV5-8; J: TRBJ1-4; D: TRBD1; size: many; DNA: TGTGCCAGCAGTACGGGACAGGTGAATGAAAAACTGTTTTTT; CDR3: CASSTGQVNEKLFF
V: TRBV20-1; J: TRBJ1-2; D: -; size: few; DNA: TGCAGTGCGCCGTTAGAGGAGCGTGGCTACACCTTC; CDR3: CSAPLEERGYTF
V: TRBV20-1; J: TRBJ2-5; D: -; size: -; DNA: TGCAGTGCTCCTGGGAGGGGGGGCGGGGAGACCCAGTACTTC; CDR3: CSAPGRGGGETQYF
V: TRBV20-1; J: TRBJ1-3; D: -; size: once; DNA: TGCAGTGCCCGGGAACAGGGCGCTGGAAACACCATATATTTT; CDR3: CSAREQGAGNTIYF
V: TRBV7-2; J: TRBJ1-5; D: TRBD1; size: few; DNA: TGTGCCAGCAGCACGGACAGGATCAATCAGCCCCAGCATTTT; CDR3: CASSTDRINQPQHF